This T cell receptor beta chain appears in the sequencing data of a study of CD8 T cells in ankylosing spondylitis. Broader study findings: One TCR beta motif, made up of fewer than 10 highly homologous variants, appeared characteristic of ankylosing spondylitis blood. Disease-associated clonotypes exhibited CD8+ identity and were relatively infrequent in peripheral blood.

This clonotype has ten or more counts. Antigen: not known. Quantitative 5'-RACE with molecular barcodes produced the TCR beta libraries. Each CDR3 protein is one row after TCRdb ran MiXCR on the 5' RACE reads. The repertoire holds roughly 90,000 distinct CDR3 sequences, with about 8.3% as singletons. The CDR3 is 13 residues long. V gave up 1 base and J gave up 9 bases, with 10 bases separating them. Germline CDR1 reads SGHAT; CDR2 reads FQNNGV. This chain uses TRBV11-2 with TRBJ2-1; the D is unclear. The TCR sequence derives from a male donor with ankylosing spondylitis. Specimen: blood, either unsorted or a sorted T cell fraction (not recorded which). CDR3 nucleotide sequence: TGTGCCAGCAGCTTAGCGGCCTTATCTGAGCAGTTCTTC. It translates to CASSLAALSEQFF.